A selection of T cell receptor beta chains follows, all from one sample in a study of T cell responses to AZD1222 COVID-19 vaccine. The data were produced by immunoSEQ multiplex PCR, yet TCRdb's version contains in-frame clones alone and is incomplete. The repertoire includes about 160,000 clones, 88% of them detected once, and less than 6.5% sits in the top ten. This sample comprised peripheral blood, obtained on day 0 of AZD1222 vaccination. All receptors come from an adult in good health. The CDR3 runs from the conserved cysteine through the conserved F or W. Fields, in order: CDR3 protein, CDR3 DNA, V gene, clone size, D gene, J gene. The D gene is left open where the match is weak. A row's size may be missing; if present it is once, few, many or a size class.

CDR3 protein: CASSTIDRGVSYNEQFF
CDR3 DNA: TGTGCCAGCAGCACTATCGACAGGGGTGTCTCCTACAATGAGCAGTTCTTC
V gene: TRBV3-1/TRBV3-2
clone size: -
D gene: TRBD1
J gene: TRBJ2-1

CDR3 protein: CASSVVGGLEQFF
CDR3 DNA: TGTGCCAGCAGCGTAGTGGGGGGGCTTGAGCAGTTCTTC
V gene: TRBV9
clone size: -
D gene: -
J gene: TRBJ2-1

CDR3 protein: CATSREKWTPYGYTF
CDR3 DNA: TGTGCCACCAGCAGGGAAAAATGGACACCCTATGGCTACACCTTC
V gene: TRBV15
clone size: -
D gene: -
J gene: TRBJ1-2

CDR3 protein: CASSSGDSYEQYF
CDR3 DNA: TGTGCCAGCAGTTCTGGAGACTCCTACGAGCAGTACTTC
V gene: TRBV12-3/TRBV12-4
clone size: -
D gene: -
J gene: TRBJ2-7

CDR3 protein: CASSFSRGSNEKLFF
CDR3 DNA: TGTGCCAGCAGCTTTAGTAGAGGATCTAATGAAAAACTGTTTTTT
V gene: TRBV7-9
clone size: -
D gene: -
J gene: TRBJ1-4

CDR3 protein: CSVEHKGGTEAFF
CDR3 DNA: TGCAGCGTTGAACACAAAGGGGGGACTGAAGCTTTCTTT
V gene: TRBV29-1
clone size: -
D gene: -
J gene: TRBJ1-1

CDR3 protein: CASSPTVAGSEKLFF
CDR3 DNA: TGTGCCAGCAGCCCAACAGTTGCCGGATCTGAAAAACTGTTTTTT
V gene: TRBV7-9
clone size: -
D gene: -
J gene: TRBJ1-4

CDR3 protein: CASSQAGTGEDTQYF
CDR3 DNA: TGCGCCAGCAGCCAGGCGGGGACAGGGGAAGATACGCAGTATTTT
V gene: TRBV4-3
clone size: -
D gene: TRBD1
J gene: TRBJ2-3

CDR3 protein: CASSPETHTREANVLTF
CDR3 DNA: TGCGCCAGCAGCCCGGAGACACATACCAGAGAGGCCAACGTCCTGACTTTC
V gene: TRBV5-1
clone size: -
D gene: -
J gene: TRBJ2-6

CDR3 protein: CSVCRDRGEKLFF
CDR3 DNA: TGCAGCGTGTGCCGGGACAGAGGCGAAAAACTGTTTTTT
V gene: TRBV29-1
clone size: -
D gene: TRBD1
J gene: TRBJ1-4

CDR3 protein: CASSLTRTGTEAFF
CDR3 DNA: TGTGCCAGCAGCCTAACTCGGACGGGTACTGAAGCTTTCTTT
V gene: TRBV9
clone size: many
D gene: -
J gene: TRBJ1-1

CDR3 protein: CASSWVGGSNEQFF
CDR3 DNA: TGTGCCAGCAGTTGGGTTGGGGGGAGCAATGAGCAGTTCTTC
V gene: TRBV6-5
clone size: -
D gene: -
J gene: TRBJ2-1

CDR3 protein: CATSDFGKGELNYEQYF
CDR3 DNA: TGTGCCACCAGTGATTTCGGTAAGGGGGAACTGAACTACGAGCAGTACTTC
V gene: TRBV24-1
clone size: once
D gene: -
J gene: TRBJ2-7

CDR3 protein: CASSKQRNYGYTF
CDR3 DNA: TGTGCCAGTAGTAAACAGAGAAACTATGGCTACACCTTC
V gene: TRBV19
clone size: -
D gene: -
J gene: TRBJ1-2

CDR3 protein: CASSYDGTHNQPQHF
CDR3 DNA: TGTGCCAGCAGTTACGACGGAACTCACAATCAGCCCCAGCATTTT
V gene: TRBV2
clone size: -
D gene: -
J gene: TRBJ1-5

CDR3 protein: CASSGDGANYGYTF
CDR3 DNA: TGTGCCAGCAGCGGGGACGGAGCTAACTATGGCTACACCTTC
V gene: TRBV5-4
clone size: -
D gene: -
J gene: TRBJ1-2

CDR3 protein: CASSFGVDGNQPQHF
CDR3 DNA: TGTGCCAGCAGTTTTGGGGTTGACGGCAATCAGCCCCAGCATTTT
V gene: TRBV28
clone size: once
D gene: -
J gene: TRBJ1-5

CDR3 protein: CASGEGSINQPQHF
CDR3 DNA: TGTGCCAGCGGGGAGGGCAGTATCAATCAGCCCCAGCATTTT
V gene: TRBV2
clone size: -
D gene: -
J gene: TRBJ1-5

CDR3 protein: CASSDDRAYGYTF
CDR3 DNA: TGTGCCAGCAGCGACGACAGGGCCTATGGCTACACCTTC
V gene: TRBV5-4
clone size: -
D gene: TRBD1
J gene: TRBJ1-2

CDR3 protein: CASHNWGTEAFF
CDR3 DNA: TGTGCCAGCCACAACTGGGGGACTGAAGCTTTCTTT
V gene: TRBV7-9
clone size: once
D gene: -
J gene: TRBJ1-1

CDR3 protein: CASSFGLMAEQYF
CDR3 DNA: TGTGCCAGCAGTTTCGGCCTCATGGCCGAGCAGTACTTC
V gene: TRBV28
clone size: -
D gene: -
J gene: TRBJ2-7

CDR3 protein: CASRGQGGDYGYTF
CDR3 DNA: TGTGCCAGCAGAGGGCAGGGTGGGGACTATGGCTACACCTTC
V gene: TRBV25-1
clone size: once
D gene: -
J gene: TRBJ1-2

CDR3 protein: CASSPIGQNYGYTF
CDR3 DNA: TGTGCCAGCAGCCCCATCGGGCAGAACTATGGCTACACCTTC
V gene: TRBV6-5
clone size: -
D gene: -
J gene: TRBJ1-2

CDR3 protein: CASRGPLYEQYF
CDR3 DNA: TGTGCCAGCCGCGGGCCCCTGTACGAGCAGTACTTC
V gene: TRBV6-5
clone size: -
D gene: -
J gene: TRBJ2-7

CDR3 protein: CASSESGAGGYTF
CDR3 DNA: TGTGCCAGCAGTGAATCGGGGGCCGGGGGCTACACCTTC
V gene: TRBV2
clone size: -
D gene: -
J gene: TRBJ1-2

CDR3 protein: CASGVAGLGEQYF
CDR3 DNA: TGTGCCAGCGGCGTAGCGGGTCTGGGAGAGCAGTACTTC
V gene: TRBV5-4
clone size: few
D gene: TRBD2
J gene: TRBJ2-7

CDR3 protein: CASSFSISNTEAFF
CDR3 DNA: TGTGCCAGCAGCTTTTCGATTTCGAACACTGAAGCTTTCTTT
V gene: TRBV7-2
clone size: -
D gene: -
J gene: TRBJ1-1

CDR3 protein: CASSRGVGRGLGTNEKLFF
CDR3 DNA: TGTGCCAGCTCTCGTGGGGTTGGTCGGGGGCTTGGGACTAATGAAAAACTGTTTTTT
V gene: TRBV27
clone size: few
D gene: -
J gene: TRBJ1-4

CDR3 protein: CASASQGPGAFF
CDR3 DNA: TGTGCCAGCGCGAGCCAGGGGCCAGGGGCTTTCTTT
V gene: TRBV7-9
clone size: -
D gene: -
J gene: TRBJ1-1

CDR3 protein: CATSESGQGAYEQFF
CDR3 DNA: TGTGCCACCAGTGAGTCCGGACAGGGGGCGTATGAGCAGTTCTTC
V gene: TRBV24-1
clone size: -
D gene: TRBD1
J gene: TRBJ2-1

CDR3 protein: CASRLRGQLNTEAFF
CDR3 DNA: TGTGCCAGCAGGCTGAGGGGCCAGTTGAACACTGAAGCTTTCTTT
V gene: TRBV7-2
clone size: -
D gene: -
J gene: TRBJ1-1

CDR3 protein: CASSLGTDYNEQFF
CDR3 DNA: TGTGCCAGCAGCTTAGGGACAGATTACAATGAGCAGTTCTTC
V gene: TRBV11-1
clone size: -
D gene: -
J gene: TRBJ2-1